This paragraph reports one TCR beta chain. This specimen belongs to a study of blood T cell repertoires in COVID-19. Under the authors' procedure: Reference gene primer amplification gave nucleated cell count estimates. This table comes from immunoSEQ multiplex PCR, and its TCRdb copy is limited to in-frame clones, with some not included. The V and J calls and the clone size are those of that table, but D and trimming were determined from the DNA. The data contain 250,000 to 300,000 clones, 75% to 90% of them singletons. Source material: PBMCs or T cells enriched from blood (not recorded which). The sequence derives from a woman aged 45-65 years who had recovered from COVID-19.

In DNA form, the CDR3 reads TGTGCCAGCAGTTTATACCCAAATGAAGGGGACACTGAAGCTTTCTTT. It is translated as CASSLYPNEGDTEAFF. This rearrangement joins TRBV28 to TRBJ1-1, with D possibly TRBD1 on 5 matching bases. CDR1 and CDR2 (germline): MDHEN, SYDVKM. The CDR3 covers 16 residues. V was cut by 1 base and J by 3 bases, with 15 bases left in between.